This TCR beta chain was documented in a study of blood T cell repertoires in COVID-19. TCRdb's copy holds only in-frame clones and misses some; the assay was immunoSEQ multiplex PCR. Of hundreds of thousands of clones listed, about 87% are singletons. The V and J ends lost 5 bases and 8 bases respectively, with 15 bases between them. The germline CDR1 and CDR2 sequences are MRHNA and SNTAGT. The CDR3 is made up of 13 amino acids. The receptor was derived from a woman in her 40s who had recovered from COVID-19. The sample comprised peripheral blood. The chain links TRBV6-4 to TRBJ1-2; possible D gene TRBD1, 6 bases. The CDR3 DNA follows: TGTGCCAGCAGTCCGGACAGTGGCGGCGGCTACACCTTC. Translating gives CASSPDSGGGYTF.